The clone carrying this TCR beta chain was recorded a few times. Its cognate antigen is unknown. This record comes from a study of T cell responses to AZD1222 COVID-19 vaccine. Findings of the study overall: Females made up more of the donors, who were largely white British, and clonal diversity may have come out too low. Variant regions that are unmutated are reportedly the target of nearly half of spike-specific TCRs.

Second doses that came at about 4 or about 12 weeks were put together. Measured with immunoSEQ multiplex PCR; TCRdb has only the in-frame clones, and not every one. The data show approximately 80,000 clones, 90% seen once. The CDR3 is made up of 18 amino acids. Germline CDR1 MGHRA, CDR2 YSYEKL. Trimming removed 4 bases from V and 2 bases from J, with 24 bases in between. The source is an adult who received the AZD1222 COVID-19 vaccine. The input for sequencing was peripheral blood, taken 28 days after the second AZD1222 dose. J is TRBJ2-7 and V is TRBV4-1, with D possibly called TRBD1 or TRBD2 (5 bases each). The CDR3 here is CASSLPSRQSGRTYEQYF. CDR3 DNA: TGCGCCAGCAGCCTTCCAAGTAGGCAGTCAGGGAGAACCTACGAGCAGTACTTC.